This TCR beta chain was profiled in a study of shared clonotypes between healthy human individuals. Study-wide results and limits: Blood was the only sampled material, and tissue repertoires likely differ. In the sorted subsets, rarefaction showed sequencing was incomplete despite large depth. Non-shared clonotypes had lower generation probabilities than clonotypes shared by all four sorted-subset donors.

CDR3 length equals 12 residues. J was trimmed by 5 bases and V by 8 bases; bases with no gene match: 3. Germline V CDR1 and CDR2: KGHSH, LQKENI. A remark on this clone: Its antigen is still unknown.

All donors qualified as healthy HIV-negative adults and had experienced no recent acute infections or vaccinations. The table came from immunoSEQ multiplex PCR; TCRdb's copy has only in-frame clones and leaves some out. The table lists some 2,100,000 clones, approximately 96% of them singletons, with more than 0.1% in the top ten. The gene calls are TRBV18 and TRBJ1-5; 7 bases are a match to TRBD1. The clonotype originates from a man younger than 35 in good health. Sequencing input: naive CD4+ T cells sorted from blood. As to subset: CD45RA+ positively selected. CDR3 amino acids: CASRQGDQPQHF. DNA of the CDR3: TGTGCCAGCCGACAGGGTGATCAGCCCCAGCATTTT.